This TCR beta chain is drawn from a study of radiotherapy plus CTLA-4 blockade in lung cancer. About the research overall: Across the patients, objective responses occurred in 18%, and disease control in 31%.

The method was immunoSEQ multiplex PCR; TCRdb's version includes in-frame clones alone and lacks a portion of them. Of 39,000 or so clones listed, around three quarters were seen once; the top ten hold around 9.5%. Overall study findings and caveats: Dynamics of early blood T cell clones, together with interferon-beta, were reportedly the best predictors of response. The study found tumor-derived TCR clones expanded in blood after radiotherapy plus ipilimumab.

It was focal radiation plus CTLA-4 blockade with ipilimumab that patients with chemo-refractory metastatic non-small-cell lung cancer received. In this sample, this clone turned up once. Its antigen is undetermined. This CDR3 contains 19 residues. CDR1 and CDR2 from the germline V gene are SGHVS and FQNEAQ. V lost 2 bases, J lost 5 bases, and 14 bases stayed unmatched. This clonotype was sampled from a human donor with non-small cell lung cancer who had stable disease on radiotherapy plus ipilimumab. The V and J genes are TRBV7-8 and TRBJ2-3; 12 positions agree with TRBD2. Sequenced here: peripheral blood, sampled from a patient treated with radiotherapy plus ipilimumab. CDR3 DNA sequence: TGTGCCAGCAGCTTAAACGGAAGACTAGCGGGGGCTACAGGAGATACGCAGTATTTT. Protein product: CASSLNGRLAGATGDTQYF.